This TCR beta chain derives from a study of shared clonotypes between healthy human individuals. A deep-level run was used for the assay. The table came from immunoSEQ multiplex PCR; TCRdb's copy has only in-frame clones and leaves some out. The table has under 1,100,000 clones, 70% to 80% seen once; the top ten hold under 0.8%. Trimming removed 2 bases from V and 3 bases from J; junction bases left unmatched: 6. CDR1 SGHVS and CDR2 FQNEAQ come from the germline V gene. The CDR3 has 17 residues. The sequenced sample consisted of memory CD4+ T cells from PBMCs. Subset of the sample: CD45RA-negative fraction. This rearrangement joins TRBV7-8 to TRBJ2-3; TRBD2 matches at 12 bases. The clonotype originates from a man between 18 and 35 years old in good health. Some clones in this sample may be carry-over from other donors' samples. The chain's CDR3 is CASSLWTSGAGTDTQYF. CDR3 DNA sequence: TGTGCCAGCAGCTTATGGACTAGCGGGGCGGGTACAGATACGCAGTATTTT.